This T cell receptor (beta chain) was found in a study of blood T cell repertoires in COVID-19 (dated by TCRdb to 2018 to 2020). About the study as a whole: The collaborator samples originated in the United States, Italy and Spain and spanned the acute and convalescent phases of COVID-19. The sample metadata nearly always contained a de-identified subject ID, COVID-19 status, age in years and sex. The repertoires were released in a freely available public database meant as a resource for research on the immune response to SARS-CoV-2. Where available, HLA class I and class II types were obtained from metadata supplied by the sample provider rather than from assay-based typing. Deeply sampled blood TCRbeta repertoires from subjects exposed to, actively infected with, or recovered from COVID-19 were included in the dataset. The material from the prospective study consisted of cDNA or gDNA derived from T cells, B-cell-depleted T cells, or PBMCs. Samples were obtained from the ongoing ImmuneRACE study (first 160 participants) and from approximately 1,200 subjects provided by 6 global collaborators.

A note on this clone: The clone's antigen remains unknown. No quality values exist for individual bases; no much larger clone is one base distant.

The collaborating institutions used their own protocols to collect whole blood in K2EDTA tubes. For TCRbeta analysis, collaborators shipped samples in one of three forms: frozen whole blood, isolated PBMCs, or DNA extracted from either of those sample types. The immunoSEQ Assay, a bias-controlled multiplex PCR, was used to amplify TCRbeta CDR3 regions from genomic DNA. The authors' pipeline ran thus. The number of nucleated cells in each sample was estimated from the amplification of reference gene primers within the assay. Sequence reads were collapsed and filtered to measure the absolute abundance of every unique TCRbeta CDR3 rearrangement. For each sample, productive Simpson clonality was calculated as the square root of Simpson's diversity index across productive rearrangements. What TCRdb holds here is the immuneACCESS table cut down to in-frame rearrangements. Part of the clones is not present; checked against another copy, under half of the missing clones reflect an unresolved V gene, and the others are unexplained. That table supplies the V and J calls and clone size; D and trimming were determined from the DNA. The sample profile shows hundreds of thousands of clones; about nine tenths of them were found once. The ten largest account for 3.5% to 5% of the sample.

The paper as a whole reports these results and caveats: Clinical and demographic metadata were provided uncurated, with the amount varying by source and participant.

From the cysteine up to the phenylalanine, the CDR3 has a length of 13 residues. Only CDR3 DNA remains: 39 bases, in frame from the first base. The germline V gene (reference sequence) yields GTSNPN for CDR1 and SVGIG for CDR2. The germline ends are 20 bases apart after V is trimmed by 8 bases and J by 7 bases. The sequence joins TRBV30 to TRBJ1-2; possibly the D gene is TRBD1, per 5 matching bases. The clonotype was recovered from a man aged 45-65 years with acute or convalescent COVID-19. The sequenced material came from peripheral blood. CDR3 loop: CAVRRGGLTGYTF. The bases are TGTGCCGTCCGGCGGGGGGGGTTAACTGGCTACACCTTC.